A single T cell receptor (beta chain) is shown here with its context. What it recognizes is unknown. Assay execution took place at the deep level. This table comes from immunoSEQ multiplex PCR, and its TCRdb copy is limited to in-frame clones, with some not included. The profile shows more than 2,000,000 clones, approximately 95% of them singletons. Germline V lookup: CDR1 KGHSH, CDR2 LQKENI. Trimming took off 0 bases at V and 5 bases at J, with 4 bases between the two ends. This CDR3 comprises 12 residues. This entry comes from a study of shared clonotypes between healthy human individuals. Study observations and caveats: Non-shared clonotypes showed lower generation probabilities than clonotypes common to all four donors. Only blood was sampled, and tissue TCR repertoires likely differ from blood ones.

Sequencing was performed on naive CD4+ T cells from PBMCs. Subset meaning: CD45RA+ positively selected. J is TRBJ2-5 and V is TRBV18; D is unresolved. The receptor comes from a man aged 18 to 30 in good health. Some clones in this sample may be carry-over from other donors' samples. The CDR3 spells CASSPPMETQYF. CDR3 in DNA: TGTGCCAGCTCACCACCGATGGAGACCCAGTACTTC.